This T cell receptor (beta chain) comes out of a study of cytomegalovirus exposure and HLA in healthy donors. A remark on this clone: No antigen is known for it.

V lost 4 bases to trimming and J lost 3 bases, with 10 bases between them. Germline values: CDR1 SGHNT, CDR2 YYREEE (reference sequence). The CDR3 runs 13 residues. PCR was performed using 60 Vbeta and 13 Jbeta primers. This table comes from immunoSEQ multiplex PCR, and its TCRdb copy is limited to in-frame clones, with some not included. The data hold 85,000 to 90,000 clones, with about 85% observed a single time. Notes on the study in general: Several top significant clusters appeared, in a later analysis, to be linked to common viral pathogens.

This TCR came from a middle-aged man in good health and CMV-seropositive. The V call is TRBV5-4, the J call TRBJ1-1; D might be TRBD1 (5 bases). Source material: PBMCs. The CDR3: CASSPTGDTEAFF. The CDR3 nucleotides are TGTGCCAGCAGCCCCACAGGTGACACTGAAGCTTTCTTT.